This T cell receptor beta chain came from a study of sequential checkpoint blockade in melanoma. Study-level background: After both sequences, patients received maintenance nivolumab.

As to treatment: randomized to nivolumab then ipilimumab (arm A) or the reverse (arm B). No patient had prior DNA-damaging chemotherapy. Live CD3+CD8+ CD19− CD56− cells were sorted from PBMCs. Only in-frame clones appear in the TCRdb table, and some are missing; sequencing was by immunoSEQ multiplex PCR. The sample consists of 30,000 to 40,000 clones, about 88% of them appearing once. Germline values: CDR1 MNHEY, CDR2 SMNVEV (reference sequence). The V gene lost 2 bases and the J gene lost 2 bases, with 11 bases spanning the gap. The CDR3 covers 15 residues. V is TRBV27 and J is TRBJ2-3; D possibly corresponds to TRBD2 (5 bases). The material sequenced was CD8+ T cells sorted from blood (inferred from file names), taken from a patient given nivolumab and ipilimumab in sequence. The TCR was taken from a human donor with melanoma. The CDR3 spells CASSLSGPNTDTQYF. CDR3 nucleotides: TGTGCCAGCAGTTTAAGCGGACCTAACACAGATACGCAGTATTTT.